This TCR beta chain was identified in a study of T cell responses to AZD1222 COVID-19 vaccine. Study observations and caveats: Two AZD1222 administrations were followed by greater Spike-specific TCR breadth and depth. Donors were chiefly white British, with a greater number of females, and clonal diversity was perhaps underestimated.

With respect to this clone: Its specificity is unknown.

TCRdb's copy holds only in-frame clones and misses some; the assay was immunoSEQ multiplex PCR. The table has 150,000 or so clones, about 91% seen once. CDR3 size: 15 residues. Germline CDR1 reads LNHNV; CDR2 reads YYDKDF (reference sequence). The V end lost 8 bases, the J end lost 1 base, and 15 bases lay between the germline ends. J is TRBJ1-5 and V is TRBV15, with D hard to call. This material consisted of peripheral blood, taken 28 days after the second AZD1222 dose. The receptor was derived from an adult who received the AZD1222 COVID-19 vaccine. The CDR3 here is CATRRFGVSNQPQHF. The CDR3 DNA reads TGTGCCACCCGGAGATTTGGGGTGAGCAATCAGCCCCAGCATTTT.